Below, one T cell receptor (beta chain) is given with its context. Its antigen is still unknown. Method: immunoSEQ multiplex PCR; TCRdb's copy keeps in-frame clones and lacks some. The sample yields about 84,000 clones, about 91% seen once. The CDR3 spans 13 residues. The ends were cut back, 4 bases at V and 4 bases at J, with 11 bases in the middle. CDR1 KGHSH and CDR2 LQKENI come from the germline V gene. The data derive from a study of OX40 agonist ivuxolimab in advanced cancers. Study at large: Every 2 weeks, ivuxolimab was infused into the patients intravenously at between 0.01 and 10 mg/kg.

Findings and caveats of the study: Researchers did not establish what antigens the expanded peripheral T cells target. At doses 0.1 to 3.0 mg/kg, CD4+ and CD8+ clones expanded. Fewer expanded clones were found on average in CD4+ than in CD8+ T cells.

This material consisted of CD4+ or CD8+ T cells sorted from blood, taken in a trial of the OX40 agonist ivuxolimab. The chain is built from TRBV18 and TRBJ2-7, with a possible D match to TRBD2 (5 bases). The TCR was taken from an adult with an advanced solid tumor such as melanoma, head and neck, liver or kidney cancer. The CDR3 coding sequence is TGTGCCAGCTCACGAACGGGGTTTTACGAGCAGTACTTC. Amino acids: CASSRTGFYEQYF.